Listed below are T cell receptor beta chains from one sample, sequenced in a study of radiation and T cells in renal cell carcinoma. Clones were sequenced by immunoSEQ multiplex PCR, and TCRdb holds only the in-frame ones, with some missing. The repertoire holds more than 100,000 clones, with 85% to 90% as singletons. Sequencing used blood, obtained from a patient whose treatment included radiotherapy and nephrectomy. All receptors come from an older woman with renal cell carcinoma. Both conserved end residues are trimmed from each CDR3.

v_gene	CDR3aa
TRBV7-2	ASSATGFEQY
TRBV9	ASSPAGRGLETQY
TRBV7-2	ASSLALRAGAGNEQF
TRBV5-1	ASRLVLNTEAF
TRBV9	ASSGQGRNSPLH
TRBV4-2	ASSQAGRNTIY
TRBV19	ASSIEGLAGATDTQY
TRBV7-2	ASSSRTGTRAAYGYT
TRBV6-1	ASREGGYEQY
TRBV28	ASSPLTGANYGYT
TRBV7-9	ASSLVTEAF
TRBV7-2	ASSHPQGRNYGYT
TRBV28	ASLPVGSRVISPLH
TRBV30	AWSVSLDGNYGYT
TRBV6-6	ASSYSAGADTQY
TRBV7-8	ASSEDSNYGYT
TRBV28	ASSLLHQFTRPTYGYT
TRBV5-1	ASSPGDRDFSPLH
TRBV5-1	ASSATGSETQY
TRBV5-1	ASSQPQGQQF
TRBV10-3	AIRASGANEQF
TRBV30	AWGQGGNQPQH
TRBV7-2	ASSLGTRQILH
TRBV4-1	ASSQTSAPSSGANVLT
TRBV18	ASSSTGAGANVLT
TRBV13	ASSGPRDVISGANVLT
TRBV10-3	AISESGRGPYEQY
TRBV7-2	ASSPVKKSKAF
TRBV13	ASTQRGTDTQY
TRBV19	ASSITSGGGEMF